This T cell receptor (beta chain) stems from a study of blood T cell repertoires in COVID-19 (dated by TCRdb to 2019 to 2021). As for the study more broadly: Samples from collaborators originated in the United States, Italy and Spain and spanned both the acute and convalescent phases of COVID-19. The material from the prospective study consisted of cDNA or gDNA derived from T cells, B-cell-depleted T cells, or PBMCs. The dataset comprised deeply sampled blood TCRbeta repertoires from subjects exposed to, actively infected with, or recovered from COVID-19. The repertoires were released in a freely available public database intended as a resource for research on the immune response to SARS-CoV-2. Samples were obtained from the ongoing ImmuneRACE study (first 160 participants) and from 1,254 subjects provided by 6 global collaborators. The sample metadata nearly always contained a de-identified subject ID, COVID-19 status, age in years and sex. Where available, HLA class I and class II types were taken from metadata supplied by the sample provider and were not determined by assay-based typing. Broad study findings and their caveats: The quantity of clinical and demographic metadata differed by source and by participant and was supplied without curation.

The immunoSEQ Assay, a bias-controlled multiplex PCR, was used to amplify TCRbeta CDR3 regions from genomic DNA. Concerning the study's data processing: Within the assay, amplification of reference gene primers was used to estimate how many nucleated cells each sample contained. Sequence reads were collapsed and filtered to measure the absolute abundance of every unique TCRbeta CDR3 rearrangement. For each sample, productive Simpson clonality was calculated as the square root of Simpson's diversity index over productive rearrangements. Drawn from immuneACCESS, this table holds only the in-frame rearrangements with V and J called that TCRdb kept. Clones are partly lost; checked studies trace under half to an unresolved V gene and leave the rest unexplained. V, J and clone size were drawn from that table, and D and trimming were deduced from the DNA. The sample table contains 100,000 to 150,000 clones; only one count was recorded for 55% to 75% of them. In total, the top ten clones hold under 2.5% of the sample.

The CDR3, from cysteine to phenylalanine, totals 14 residues. Kept here is only the CDR3 DNA, which spans 42 bases and is read in frame from base 1. The germline V gene sets CDR1 to SNHLY and CDR2 to FYNNEI. Deletion took 7 bases off V and 7 bases off J, with a span of 16 bases between the germline ends. As concerns this clone: Its antigen is not yet known. No per-base quality is available; no much larger clone lies one base away.

The collaborating institutions used their own protocols to collect whole blood in K2EDTA tubes. For TCRbeta analysis, collaborators shipped samples as frozen whole blood, isolated PBMCs, or DNA extracted from either of those sample types. Source material: peripheral blood. The source of this sequence is a woman in her 70s with acute or convalescent COVID-19. This chain joins TRBV2 to TRBJ1-4; 6 matching bases give a weak D call of TRBD1. The CDR3 has the sequence CASTRQGLVEKLFF. The nucleotides are TGTGCCAGCACCAGGCAGGGGCTGGTTGAAAAACTGTTTTTT.